The clone carrying this TCR beta chain was found many times. The CDR3 is 14 residues long. From germline, CDR1 is SEHNR and CDR2 FQNEAQ (reference sequence). V lost 6 bases and J lost 6; bases outside the gene matches: 9. The CDR3 regions of TCR beta were amplified from RNA transcripts. The primer set for the first-round RT-PCR of the TCR CDR3 was HTBI. One entry per CDR3 protein results from TCRdb running MiXCR on the multiplex PCR reads. This table holds hundreds of thousands of distinct CDR3 sequences, roughly a sixth found once. This specimen belongs to a study of T cells in Graves' hyperthyroidism and ophthalmopathy.

Sequencing was performed on blood. This sequence originates from a woman younger than 35 with Graves' ophthalmopathy. The chain links TRBV7-9 to TRBJ2-7, with 9 bases that match TRBD1. The CDR3 DNA reads TGTGCCAGCAGTTTATCGGACAGGGGAGGCGAGCAGTACTTC. Amino acid sequence: CASSLSDRGGEQYF.